This entry lists 16 T cell receptor beta chains sequenced from one sample in a study of response to subunit inactivated influenza vaccine. TCRdb re-called the RT-PCR reads with MiXCR, one entry per CDR3 protein. The sample has a few hundred thousand distinct CDR3 sequences, less than 25% seen once. The sequences come from PBMCs from blood, collected less than 22 months after vaccination. Source of these receptors: a man between 50 and 75 years old who received an inactivated influenza vaccine.

This clonotype has ten or more counts. J is TRBJ2-7 and V is TRBV27; TRBD2 agrees at 11 bases. The CDR3 covers 14 residues. J gave up 5 bases and V 6 bases, and 6 bases lay outside the gene matches. CDR1 and CDR2 from the germline V gene are MNHEY and SMNVEV (reference sequence). Here the CDR3 reads CASSRLAGTNEQYF. The DNA for the CDR3 is TGTGCCAGCAGCCGACTAGCGGGAACCAACGAGCAGTACTTC.

The CDR3 bases are TGTGCCAGCAGTGAACATCAGGGGAGCACAGATACGCAGTATTTT. Residues: CASSEHQGSTDTQYF. The V gene is TRBV2, the J gene TRBJ2-3; weak D call: TRBD1 (6 bases). Trimming took off 2 bases at V and 0 bases at J, with 9 bases between the two ends. Looked up from germline, CDR1 is SNHLY and CDR2 is FYNNEI. This CDR3 region has 15 residues.

This clonotype occurred a few times. The rearrangement joins TRBV6-5 to TRBJ1-5; 7 bases are a match to TRBD1. Germline V gene lookup returns CDR1 MNHEY and CDR2 SVGAGI. V shed 11 bases, J shed 7 bases, and the junction held 11 bases outside the gene matches. This CDR3 has 13 residues. In nucleotides, the CDR3 is TGTGCCTCCCGACAGGGACCGCGGCAGCCCCAGCATTTT. Amino acids: CASRQGPRQPQHF.

The chain is built from TRBV6-5 and TRBJ1-4; D gene ambiguous. Germline V gene lookup returns CDR1 MNHEY and CDR2 SVGAGI. This CDR3 has 15 residues. V was cut by 0 bases and J by 6 bases, with 11 bases left in between. The CDR3 sequence is CASSYSWESDEKLFF. DNA of the CDR3: TGTGCCAGCAGTTACTCTTGGGAGAGCGATGAAAAACTGTTTTTT.

This clonotype was counted once. The chain has TRBV6-5 and TRBJ2-1, with 10 bases identical to TRBD1. V shed 2 bases and J 8 bases; nucleotides not matched to a gene: 6. The CDR3 extends over 15 amino acids. Looked up from germline, CDR1 is MNHEY and CDR2 is SVGAGI. The CDR3 DNA is TGTGCCAGCAGTTACGAGGGACAGGGGTGGGATGAGCAGTTCTTC. Translation gives CASSYEGQGWDEQFF.

This clonotype has only a few counts. The V and J genes are TRBV5-1 and TRBJ2-2, with TRBD1 matching 9 bases. CDR3 size: 16 residues. V dropped 4 bases and J dropped 6; count of bases not matched to a gene: 10. Germline lookup yields CDR1 SGHRS and CDR2 YFSETQ. CDR3 in amino acids: CASSTRTGAESGELFF. In nucleotides, the CDR3 is TGCGCCAGCAGCACCAGGACAGGGGCGGAATCCGGGGAGCTGTTTTTT.

This clonotype was picked up a small number of times. This chain uses TRBV5-8 with TRBJ1-1, with 8 bases matching TRBD1. The V gene end was trimmed by 10 bases and the J gene end by 0 bases; junction bases not matched to a gene: 5. This CDR3 region has 13 residues. From germline, CDR1 is SGHTS and CDR2 YDEGEE. The CDR3: CAGRQGMNTEAFF. CDR3 nucleotide sequence: TGTGCCGGGAGACAGGGGATGAACACTGAAGCTTTCTTT.

This chain uses TRBV28 with TRBJ2-3; 8 positions match TRBD2. The length of the CDR3 is 18 residues. The germline CDR1 and CDR2 sequences are MDHEN and SYDVKM. V dropped 4 bases and J dropped 4; count of bases not matched to a gene: 16. The DNA for the CDR3 is TGTGCCAGCAGTTCCCCCAGGGGACTAGATAGGGCCGCAGATACGCAGTATTTT. Its protein product is CASSSPRGLDRAADTQYF.

This clonotype was detected only a few times. The rearrangement uses TRBV5-1 and TRBJ2-3; possibly TRBD1 for D (6 bases). Germline lookup yields CDR1 SGHRS and CDR2 YFSETQ. Trimming pared 0 bases from V and 0 bases from J, leaving 11 bases between. This CDR3 has 16 residues. The chain's CDR3 is CASSLGRGSSTDTQYF. The CDR3, as DNA: TGCGCCAGCAGCTTGGGCAGGGGTAGTAGCACAGATACGCAGTATTTT.

The gene calls are TRBV20-1 and TRBJ2-4; D is undetermined. The CDR3 extends over 14 amino acids. V gave up 3 bases and J gave up 0 bases, with 9 bases separating them. Germline assignment: CDR1 DFQATT and CDR2 SNEGSKA (reference sequence). CDR3 bases: TGCAGTGCTAGTAGCCAGCTAGCCAAAAACATTCAGTACTTC. This translates into CSASSQLAKNIQYF.

This chain joins TRBV20-1 and TRBJ1-1; TRBD1 matches 11 bases. This CDR3 is built from 14 residues. CDR1 DFQATT and CDR2 SNEGSKA come from the germline V gene (reference sequence). V lost 3 bases and J lost 7; bases outside the gene matches: 7. CDR3 loop: CSARRGQGVGEAFF. CDR3 in DNA: TGCAGTGCTAGGCGGGGACAGGGGGTAGGTGAAGCTTTCTTT.

This clonotype was counted between two and nine times. The gene calls are TRBV4-1 and TRBJ2-7; D is possibly TRBD2 (5 bases). The V end lost 6 bases, the J end lost 2 bases, and 14 bases lay between the germline ends. CDR3 size: 14 residues. Per the germline V gene, CDR1 is MGHRA and CDR2 is YSYEKL. The CDR3 protein is CASSDYPAPYEQYF. The CDR3 DNA follows: TGCGCCAGCAGTGACTATCCGGCCCCCTACGAGCAGTACTTC.

This sequence joins TRBV28 and TRBJ1-5; 7 nucleotides line up with TRBD1. Losses at the gene ends were 6 bases for V and 4 bases for J; bases not matched to a gene: 18. Per germline, CDR1 MDHEN and CDR2 SYDVKM. The CDR3 is made up of 18 amino acids. CDR3 sequence reads: CASSPVVFMTGRNQPQHF. CDR3 bases: TGTGCCAGCAGCCCAGTAGTGTTCATGACAGGGCGTAATCAGCCCCAGCATTTT. The full variable domain, in which reference TRBV28 and TRBJ1-5 provide the parts outside the CDR3, is DVKVTQSSRYLVKRTGEKVFLECVQDMDHENMFWYRQDPGLGLRLIYFSYDVKMKEKGDIPEGYSVSREKKERFSLILESASTNQTSMYLCASSPVVFMTGRNQPQHFGDGTRLSIL.

Details on this clonotype: The junction shows a germline mismatch at one end, possibly a read error. The V gene is TRBV7-9, the J gene TRBJ2-1; 8 bases are shared with TRBD2. CDR1 SEHNR and CDR2 FQNEAQ come from the germline V gene (reference sequence). The CDR3 runs to 12 residues. This CDR3 reads CASSFPRGGLVF. The CDR3 nucleotides are TGTGCCAGCAGTTTTCCACGGGGGGGCCTGGTCTTC. The full variable domain, in which reference TRBV7-9 and TRBJ2-1 provide the parts outside the CDR3, is DTGVSQNPRHKITKRGQNVTFRCDPISEHNRLYWYRQTLGQGPEFLTYFQNEAQLEKSRLLSDRFSAERPKGSFSTLEIQRTEQGDSAMYLCASSFPRGGLVFGPGTRLTVL.

This clonotype occurred many times. The genes are TRBV7-8 and TRBJ1-5; possibly TRBD1 for D (6 bases). V gave up 1 base and J gave up 5 bases, with 12 bases separating them. Germline V CDR1 and CDR2: SGHVS, FQNEAQ. The CDR3 loop spans 15 amino acids. CDR3 amino acids: CASSLGQGTYQPQHF. The CDR3 DNA sequence: TGTGCCAGCAGCTTAGGGCAGGGGACCTATCAGCCCCAGCATTTT.

This rearrangement joins TRBV24-1 to TRBJ2-5; 10 bases are shared with TRBD2. The CDR3 consists of 16 residues. J was trimmed by 5 bases and V by 3 bases; bases with no gene match: 8. Germline V gene lookup returns CDR1 KGHDR and CDR2 SFDVKD. The CDR3 sequence is CATSDGPSGSMETQYF. The CDR3, as DNA: TGTGCCACCAGTGATGGGCCTAGCGGGAGTATGGAGACCCAGTACTTC.